This T cell receptor (beta chain) appears in the sequencing data of a study of blood T cell repertoires in COVID-19. Study-wide context: Sample material is recorded as cDNA or gDNA derived from T cells, B-cell-depleted T cells, or PBMCs.

Generated by immunoSEQ multiplex PCR, the TCRdb table keeps only in-frame clones and is missing some. The table records about 150,000 clones, more than 70% of them present only once. The CDR3 is 17 residues long. CDR1 MGHDK and CDR2 SYGVNS come from the germline V gene. V lost 1 base, J lost 3 bases, and 16 bases lay in between. This chain connects TRBV25-1 to TRBJ2-1; no clear D gene. The sequence was collected from a man over 45 with active or convalescent COVID-19. Sequenced material: peripheral blood. CDR3 nucleotides: TGTGCCAGCAGTGAATCAGGCGTCTCCGCCTACTACAATGAGCAGTTCTTC. It encodes CASSESGVSAYYNEQFF. The full variable domain, with the rest looked up from reference TRBV25-1 and TRBJ2-1, is EADIYQTPRYLVIGTGKKITLECSQTMGHDKMYWYQQDPGMELHLIHYSYGVNSTEKGDLSSESTVSRIRTEHFPLTLESARPSHTSQYLCASSESGVSAYYNEQFFGPGTRLTVL.